This TCR beta chain was retrieved from a study of OX40 agonist ivuxolimab in advanced cancers. Study-level points and caveats: Mean expanded clone counts were higher in CD8+ than CD4+ T cells.

TCRdb's table, derived via immunoSEQ multiplex PCR, lists solely in-frame clones and lacks some. The sample has tens of thousands of clones, nearly 90% seen once. This CDR3 spans 13 amino acids. Germline lookup yields CDR1 SGHDN and CDR2 FVKESK. Trimming pared 3 bases from V and 7 bases from J, leaving 13 bases between. A remark on this clone: Its matching antigen is unknown.

The sequenced sample was CD4+ or CD8+ T cells sorted from blood, obtained in a trial of the OX40 agonist ivuxolimab. This clonotype was sampled from an adult with an advanced solid tumor such as melanoma, head and neck, liver or kidney cancer. The rearrangement uses TRBV14 and TRBJ2-7; no definite D call. CDR3 DNA: TGTGCCAGCAGCCATGGGCTTATGGGGGAGCAGTACTTC. This sequence encodes CASSHGLMGEQYF.